Listed here are 20 T cell receptor beta chains from one sample, sequenced in a study of blood T cell repertoires in COVID-19. The assay was immunoSEQ multiplex PCR, and TCRdb's table has in-frame clones only and misses some. The table records fewer than 100,000 clones, around 87% of them present only once. The sample consisted of peripheral blood. The receptors come from a human donor with acute or convalescent COVID-19. The donor label of this sample is uncertain.

V usage is TRBV3-1 (or the pseudogene TRBV3-2) and J usage is TRBJ1-6; 9 bases line up with TRBD1. Trimming removed 7 bases from V and 11 bases from J; junction bases left unmatched: 18. Germline CDR1 and CDR2: LGHDT and YNNKEL (reference sequence). The CDR3 sequence is 17 residues long. CDR3 bases: TGTGCCAGCAAAGGGTTCCGGGCGGGACAGGGACCCCCACCCCTCCACTTT. Amino acids: CASKGFRAGQGPPPLHF.

This clone came up a few times. The gene calls are TRBV11-2 and TRBJ2-3; D perhaps matches TRBD1 (5 bases). V lost 1 base, J lost 6 bases, and 14 bases lay in between. The CDR3 covers 15 residues. Germline V CDR1 and CDR2: SGHAT, FQNNGV. The CDR3: CASSLGGFGYDTQYF. The CDR3 DNA reads as TGTGCCAGCAGCTTAGGGGGCTTCGGGTACGATACGCAGTATTTT.

The CDR3 region has the DNA TGTGCCAGCAGCTTAGAGCACAGGGGGACCTACAATGAGCAGTTCTTC. It yields the protein CASSLEHRGTYNEQFF. This rearrangement joins TRBV7-9 to TRBJ2-1; 8 nucleotides align to TRBD1. The CDR3 sequence is 16 residues long. Per germline, CDR1 SEHNR and CDR2 FQNEAQ (reference sequence). V lost 1 base to trimming and J lost 2 bases; unmatched junction nucleotides: 4. Complete variable domain (other parts from reference TRBV7-9 and TRBJ2-1): DTGVSQNPRHKITKRGQNVTFRCDPISEHNRLYWYRQTLGQGPEFLTYFQNEAQLEKSRLLSDRFSAERPKGSFSTLEIQRTEQGDSAMYLCASSLEHRGTYNEQFFGPGTRLTVL.

This sequence joins TRBV7-2 and TRBJ1-2; possibly TRBD1 for D (6 bases). Germline CDR1 reads SGHTA; CDR2 reads FQGNSA. Between the trimmed V and J ends, which lost 4 bases and 4 bases, there was a span of 10 bases. This CDR3 has 13 amino acids. The CDR3 loop reads CASSSDSFYGYTF. CDR3 coding DNA: TGTGCCAGCAGCTCGGACAGTTTCTATGGCTACACCTTC.

V and J are TRBV28 and TRBJ2-7, with TRBD1 matching 7 bases. The CDR3 length is 16 residues. The trim removed 6 bases at V and 2 bases at J, leaving 13 bases unmatched. Germline V gives CDR1 MDHEN, CDR2 SYDVKM. The CDR3 DNA follows: TGTGCCAGCAGCCCCTGGTACGGGGACAGACCCTACGAGCAGTACTTC. Translating gives CASSPWYGDRPYEQYF.

The genes are TRBV4-2 and TRBJ2-7; D perhaps matches TRBD1 (5 bases). This CDR3 comprises 13 residues. V dropped 0 bases and J dropped 7 bases, with 10 bases sitting between them. The germline V gene encodes CDR1 LGHNA and CDR2 YNFKEQ. CDR3 region: CASSQDAGWEQYF. CDR3 coding DNA: TGTGCCAGCAGCCAAGACGCAGGGTGGGAGCAGTACTTC.

The chain carries TRBV18 and TRBJ1-2, with D maybe TRBD1 (6 bases). The V end was cut by 2 bases, the J end by 2 bases, with 9 bases between. This CDR3 is built from 14 residues. Germline CDR1 KGHSH, CDR2 LQKENI. CDR3 in amino acids: CASSPTGTNYGYTF. The CDR3 coding sequence is TGTGCCAGCTCACCAACAGGGACAAACTATGGCTACACCTTC.

The chain couples TRBV24-1 to TRBJ2-5; TRBD1 matches at 7 bases. Germline CDR1 KGHDR, CDR2 SFDVKD. The J segment lost 1 base and the V segment lost 2 bases, leaving 3 bases of the junction unmatched. CDR3 length equals 15 residues. CDR3 in amino acids: CATSDSRQGQETQYF. CDR3 bases: TGTGCCACCAGTGATTCCCGACAGGGCCAAGAGACCCAGTACTTC.

This clone was recorded a few times. This chain connects TRBV30 to TRBJ1-5, with D uncertain. The ends were cut back, 3 bases at V and 5 bases at J, with 11 bases in the middle. The CDR3 loop spans 13 amino acids. Germline V gene data show CDR1 as GTSNPN and CDR2 as SVGIG (reference sequence). In DNA, the CDR3 is TGTGCCTGGAGCGTCGGCGGGGATCAGCCCCAGCATTTT. Its translation is CAWSVGGDQPQHF. The entire variable domain, with the rest obtained from reference TRBV30 and TRBJ1-5, is as follows: SQTIHQWPATLVQPVGSPLSLECTVEGTSNPNLYWYRQAAGRGLQLLFYSVGIGQISSEVPQNLSASRPQDRQFILSSKKLLLSDSGFYLCAWSVGGDQPQHFGDGTRLSIL.

Of note for this clone: Distinct nucleotide sequences in the sample also encode this CDR3. This sequence joins TRBV3-1 (or the pseudogene TRBV3-2) and TRBJ1-2; D remains ambiguous. The germline CDR1 and CDR2 sequences are LGHDT and YNNKEL (reference sequence). This CDR3 has 13 amino acids. V was shortened by 3 bases and J by 0 bases, with 5 bases between the two germline ends. This chain's CDR3 is CASSQRSNYGYTF. CDR3 nucleotide sequence: TGTGCCAGCAGCCAGAGATCTAACTATGGCTACACCTTC.

The V and J genes are TRBV28 and TRBJ1-5; a possible D gene is TRBD1 (5 bases). Germline V gene sequence: CDR1 MDHEN, CDR2 SYDVKM. With 5 bases removed from V and 5 bases from J, the gap between germline ends came to 13 bases. The CDR3 has 14 residues. CDR3 residues: CASSRSQGDQPQHF. Written as DNA, the CDR3 is TGTGCCAGCAGTCGGAGCCAGGGTGATCAGCCCCAGCATTTT.

The chain couples TRBV4-2 to TRBJ1-2, with 10 bases fitting TRBD1. Germline trimming cut 0 bases from V and 8 bases from J; bases unmatched to any gene: 6. The CDR3 sequence is 15 residues long. Looked up from germline, CDR1 is LGHNA and CDR2 is YNFKEQ. The CDR3 spells CASSQEWDRGSGYTF. The DNA for the CDR3 is TGTGCCAGCAGCCAAGAATGGGACAGGGGCAGCGGCTACACCTTC.

The chain links TRBV5-1 to TRBJ2-7; 7 bases align to TRBD1. The CDR3 length is 15 residues. The J segment lost 5 bases and the V segment lost 3 bases, leaving 11 bases of the junction unmatched. From germline, CDR1 is SGHRS and CDR2 YFSETQ. The DNA of the CDR3 is TGCGCCAGCAGCTACACCAACAGGGGAATGGACGAGCAGTACTTC. It yields the protein CASSYTNRGMDEQYF.

The chain couples TRBV9 to TRBJ2-7, with 13 nucleotides matching TRBD2. This CDR3 has 18 residues. Per the germline V gene, CDR1 is SGDLS and CDR2 is YYNGEE. V lost 3 bases, J lost 9 bases, and 18 bases stayed unmatched. CDR3 coding DNA: TGTGCCAGCAGCGCCCATCCTGGACTAGCGGGGGAGTTAGTCGCGCAGTACTTC. Residues: CASSAHPGLAGELVAQYF. The full variable domain, rest sourced from reference TRBV9 and TRBJ2-7, is DSGVTQTPKHLITATGQRVTLRCSPRSGDLSVYWYQQSLDQGLQFLIQYYNGEERAKGNILERFSAQQFPDLHSELNLSSLELGDSALYFCASSAHPGLAGELVAQYFGPGTRLTVT.

The chain combines TRBV2 with TRBJ2-3; perhaps TRBD2 as D (5 bases). Germline-derived CDR1 and CDR2 are SNHLY and FYNNEI. The CDR3 is made up of 13 amino acids. V was cut by 4 bases and J by 6 bases, with 11 bases left in between. CDR3 loop: CASSAGKEDTQYF. The CDR3 coding sequence is TGTGCCAGCAGTGCCGGGAAGGAGGATACGCAGTATTTT.

The gene calls are TRBV12-3 or TRBV12-4 and TRBJ1-6; 7 bases are shared with TRBD1. There are 13 residues in the CDR3. Trimming cost V 7 bases and J 6 bases; bases outside gene matches: 3. Written as DNA, the CDR3 is TGTGCCAGCACTCGACAGGGTAATTCACCCCTCCACTTT. This codes for CASTRQGNSPLHF.

The chain joins TRBV11-2 to TRBJ1-3; 7 nucleotides align to TRBD1. The CDR3 spans 13 residues. Losses at the gene ends were 3 bases for V and 8 bases for J; bases not matched to a gene: 4. CDR1 SGHAT and CDR2 FQNNGV come from the germline V gene. Here the CDR3 reads CASSFHRGDTIYF. CDR3 bases: TGTGCCAGCAGCTTTCACAGGGGAGACACCATATATTTT.

A note on this clone: Its ends do not fully match the called genes, so a read error is possible. This chain links TRBV28 with TRBJ1-1; D not certain. The CDR3 loop spans 14 amino acids. Germline-derived CDR1 and CDR2 are MDHEN and SYDVKM. CDR3 nucleotides: TGTGCCAGCGGTTTGGTGGCCGAGGTCACTGAAGCTTTCTTT. Amino acids: CASGLVAEVTEAFF.

This chain uses TRBV11-2 with TRBJ1-4; 7 bases line up with TRBD1. Germline values: CDR1 SGHAT, CDR2 FQNNGV. Trimming at V came to 5 bases and at J to 2 bases, leaving 5 bases not matched to a gene. The CDR3 is made up of 15 amino acids. The CDR3 nucleotides are TGTGCCAGCAGCACAAGGGGGCCCACTAATGAAAAACTGTTTTTT. It is translated as CASSTRGPTNEKLFF.

This clone was recorded a few times. The gene calls are TRBV24-1 and TRBJ1-4, with TRBD1 matching over 8 bases. The CDR3 totals 16 residues. The trim removed 4 bases at V and 6 bases at J, leaving 9 bases unmatched. CDR1 and CDR2 (germline): KGHDR, SFDVKD. The CDR3 DNA is TGTGCCACCAGTGACCCCGGACAGGGAAAGGATGAAAAACTGTTTTTT. Protein: CATSDPGQGKDEKLFF.